What follows is one TCR beta chain and its context. The CDR3 loop spans 14 amino acids. V shed 1 base and J shed 1 base, with 7 bases lying between them. Germline V gene data show CDR1 as SGHAT and CDR2 as FQNNGV. In the original workflow: By means of reference gene primer amplification, nucleated cell counts were estimated. Sequencing used immunoSEQ multiplex PCR; TCRdb keeps in-frame clones, though not all of them. V and J calls plus clone size are reproduced from that table; the DNA served to infer D and trimming. The table lists roughly 350,000 clones, over 80% of them singletons. This specimen comes from a study of blood T cell repertoires in COVID-19. At the level of the study: There were acute and convalescent COVID-19 samples, and they came from the United States, Italy and Spain. In each case, the material was cDNA or gDNA derived from T cells, B-cell-depleted T cells, or PBMCs.

Source material: peripheral blood. The rearrangement uses TRBV11-2 and TRBJ1-1, with a tentative D call TRBD1 (5 bases). The TCR comes from a woman aged 45-65 years with COVID-19, enrolled during active disease. CDR3 region: CASSLVRANTEAFF. Written as DNA, the CDR3 is TGTGCCAGCAGCTTAGTCAGGGCGAACACTGAAGCTTTCTTT.